The 2 T cell receptor beta chains listed next were all sequenced from one sample in a study of CD8+CD57+ T cells in acquired aplastic anemia. CDR3 and TCR beta VDJ profiling relied on a genomic DNA template. TCRdb re-called the reads with MiXCR, one entry per CDR3 protein. Among more than 100,000 distinct CDR3 sequences, less than 45% were seen once, and the ten largest hold roughly 8.1%. The specimen was sorted CD4+, CD8+, or CD8+CD57+ T cells (not recorded which) from PBMCs. All receptors come from a human donor in good health, serving as a control.

At least ten counts were recorded for this clonotype. The genes are TRBV2 and TRBJ2-7; TRBD1 agrees at 8 bases. Germline CDR1 is SNHLY and CDR2 is FYNNEI. This CDR3 contains 14 residues. V lost 6 bases to trimming and J lost 5 bases; unmatched junction nucleotides: 9. The CDR3 bases are TGTGCCAGCAGCGTGGGACAGGTGATAAACGAGCAGTACTTC. Translating it yields CASSVGQVINEQYF.

Concerning this clonotype: A clone one base away is much larger, so this may be a read error. This sequence joins TRBV5-1 and TRBJ1-1, with unresolved D. V lost 4 bases and J 2 bases, leaving 6 bases between the germline ends. Germline CDR1 SGHRS, CDR2 YFSETQ. CDR3 length equals 12 residues. The DNA for the CDR3 is TGCGCCAGCAGCACCTTCAACACTGAAGCTTTCTTT. Translated: CASSTFNTEAFF.